These 27 T cell receptor beta chains were all obtained from the same sample, sequenced in a study of T cells in Graves' hyperthyroidism and ophthalmopathy. TCR beta CDR3 regions were amplified from RNA transcripts. The study used the HTBI primer set for a first-round RT-PCR of the TCR CDR3. MiXCR, applied by TCRdb to the multiplex PCR reads, yields one record per CDR3 protein. Of more than 550,000 distinct CDR3 sequences listed, around a sixth are singletons. Sequencing was performed on blood. These receptors all come from a man in his forties or fifties with Graves' hyperthyroidism.

This clonotype showed up many times. The chain employs TRBV27 and TRBJ1-2; D possibly corresponds to TRBD1 (5 bases). Germline CDR1 and CDR2: MNHEY and SMNVEV (reference sequence). Between the trimmed V and J ends, which lost 5 bases and 6 bases, there was a span of 13 bases. The length of the CDR3 is 13 residues. CDR3 coding DNA: TGTGCCAGCAGTCCCGCCAGGGTCGATGGCTACACCTTC. This encodes CASSPARVDGYTF.

This clonotype was seen ten or more times. The genes are TRBV12-3 or TRBV12-4 and TRBJ2-3, with no clear D. Trimming took off 6 bases at V and 0 bases at J, with 10 bases between the two ends. This CDR3 has 14 residues. The CDR3 here is CASSSLVSTDTQYF. CDR3 in DNA: TGTGCCAGCAGCTCCCTAGTAAGCACAGATACGCAGTATTTT.

V usage is TRBV28 and J usage is TRBJ1-5; D unresolved. CDR1 and CDR2 from the germline V gene are MDHEN and SYDVKM. The germline V and J ends were trimmed by 10 bases and 4 bases, with 11 bases remaining between them. This CDR3 has 12 residues. CDR3 residues: CATSTGNQPQHF. CDR3 coding DNA: TGTGCCACCTCGACTGGGAATCAGCCCCAGCATTTT. The complete variable domain, with remaining parts taken from reference TRBV28 and TRBJ1-5, reads DVKVTQSSRYLVKRTGEKVFLECVQDMDHENMFWYRQDPGLGLRLIYFSYDVKMKEKGDIPEGYSVSREKKERFSLILESASTNQTSMYLCATSTGNQPQHFGDGTRLSIL.

The table lists this clonotype with many counts. The V and J genes are TRBV28 and TRBJ2-1; perhaps D is TRBD1 or TRBD2 (7 bases each). The CDR3 is 16 amino acids. Looked up from germline, CDR1 is MDHEN and CDR2 is SYDVKM. V was pared by 5 bases and J by 5 bases, with 19 bases between. The CDR3 region is CASSPGGGGTNNEQFF. The DNA of the CDR3 is TGTGCCAGCAGTCCTGGAGGGGGCGGGACTAACAATGAGCAGTTCTTC.

This clonotype was counted at least ten times. This rearrangement joins TRBV27 to TRBJ2-1; 10 bases fit TRBD2. The junction had 4 bases not matched to a gene; V was cut back by 5 bases and J by 0 bases. CDR1 is MNHEY, CDR2 SMNVEV, per germline (reference sequence). The CDR3 runs to 16 residues. CDR3 sequence: CASSTSSGGSYNEQFF. The CDR3 nucleotides are TGTGCCAGCAGTACCTCTAGCGGGGGCTCCTACAATGAGCAGTTCTTC.

In nucleotides, the CDR3 is TGTGCCAGCAGTCGGATGCGTTACGAGCAGTACTTC. Encoded protein: CASSRMRYEQYF. The V call is TRBV3-1, the J call TRBJ2-7; D is undetermined. Germline values: CDR1 LGHDT, CDR2 YNNKEL (reference sequence). V gave up 6 bases and J gave up 4 bases, with 10 bases separating them. CDR3 length equals 12 residues.

This clonotype was found many times. The rearrangement links TRBV5-1 to TRBJ2-3; 9 nucleotides agree with TRBD1. The CDR3 loop spans 16 amino acids. The V gene end was trimmed by 3 bases and the J gene end by 2 bases; junction bases not matched to a gene: 7. Germline V gene lookup returns CDR1 SGHRS and CDR2 YFSETQ. The CDR3 loop is CASSSRTGANTDTQYF. In DNA form, the CDR3 reads TGCGCCAGCAGCTCCCGGACAGGGGCGAACACAGATACGCAGTATTTT. The variable domain in full, completed from reference TRBV5-1 and TRBJ2-3, reads KAGVTQTPRYLIKTRGQQVTLSCSPISGHRSVSWYQQTPGQGLQFLFEYFSETQRNKGNFPGRFSGRQFSNSRSEMNVSTLELGDSALYLCASSSRTGANTDTQYFGPGTRLTVL.

This clonotype was recorded many times. A junction boundary mismatches the germline segment, possibly from a read error. J is TRBJ1-1 and V is TRBV5-1; the D gene is possibly TRBD1 (5 bases). This CDR3 region has 14 residues. Germline assignment: CDR1 SGHRS and CDR2 YFSETQ. CDR3 DNA: TGTGCCAGCAGTTTACGGGACGGTAACACTGAAGCTTTCTTT. Translated: CASSLRDGNTEAFF.

This clonotype was detected many times. The chain links TRBV28 to TRBJ1-1; D ambiguous. CDR1 and CDR2 (germline): MDHEN, SYDVKM. Trimming cost V 4 bases and J 2 bases, with 14 bases left between them. The CDR3 is 15 amino acids. CDR3 sequence (DNA): TGTGCCAGCAGTTCCGGGCACACCTTAAACACTGAAGCTTTCTTT. Residues: CASSSGHTLNTEAFF. The full variable domain, with the rest looked up from reference TRBV28 and TRBJ1-1, is DVKVTQSSRYLVKRTGEKVFLECVQDMDHENMFWYRQDPGLGLRLIYFSYDVKMKEKGDIPEGYSVSREKKERFSLILESASTNQTSMYLCASSSGHTLNTEAFFGQGTRLTVV.

This clonotype came up many times. This chain links TRBV10-3 with TRBJ1-6; maybe TRBD1 (5 bases). The CDR3 totals 15 residues. Between the trimmed V and J ends, which lost 3 bases and 7 bases, there was a span of 13 bases. Germline V CDR1 and CDR2: ENHRY, SYGVKD. In DNA form, the CDR3 reads TGTGCCATCAGTGAATCCCAGGGAGGGAATTCACCCCTCCACTTT. Protein: CAISESQGGNSPLHF.

This clonotype has ten or more counts. The V and J genes are TRBV5-1 and TRBJ2-7; the match to TRBD1 covers 9 bases. Trimming removed 6 bases from V and 2 bases from J; junction bases left unmatched: 6. This CDR3 has 14 amino acids. The germline V gene encodes CDR1 SGHRS and CDR2 YFSETQ. This CDR3 is CASNTGTGTYEQYF. The CDR3 region has the DNA TGCGCCAGCAACACCGGGACAGGGACCTACGAGCAGTACTTC.

This clonotype has ten or more counts. The chain couples TRBV5-5 to TRBJ2-3; 9 bases are shared with TRBD2. There are 15 residues in the CDR3. Germline loops: CDR1 SGHKS, CDR2 YYEKEE (reference sequence). Trimming cost V 5 bases and J 3 bases; bases outside gene matches: 7. The CDR3 sequence is CASSYRTSETDTQYF. The CDR3 DNA is TGTGCCAGCAGTTACCGGACTAGCGAGACAGATACGCAGTATTTT.

V gene TRBV12-3 or TRBV12-4 combines with J gene TRBJ2-1; the D is unclear. The CDR3 covers 13 residues. V lost 3 bases and J lost 7, with 10 bases in between. CDR3 loop: CASSFWGGNEQFF. The CDR3 region has the DNA TGTGCCAGCAGTTTTTGGGGTGGAAATGAGCAGTTCTTC.

This clonotype appeared a few times. This chain joins TRBV28 and TRBJ1-4, with D possibly matching TRBD1 (6 bases). There are 15 residues in the CDR3. Deletions cut 6 bases from V and 1 base from J, with 12 bases between. Germline-derived CDR1 and CDR2 are MDHEN and SYDVKM. CDR3 coding DNA: TGTGCCAGCAGAGATTCACAGGGAACTAATGAAAAACTGTTTTTT. Protein: CASRDSQGTNEKLFF.

A few counts support this clonotype. The rearrangement joins TRBV20-1 to TRBJ2-5, with D tentatively TRBD2 (5 bases). The germline gives CDR1 DFQATT, CDR2 SNEGSKA (reference sequence). This CDR3 region has 12 residues. V lost 7 bases to trimming and J lost 0 bases, with 9 bases between them. CDR3 coding DNA: TGCAGTGGCGGGCCCTACCAAGAGACCCAGTACTTC. This gives the protein CSGGPYQETQYF.

V and J are TRBV6-1 and TRBJ2-3; either TRBD1 or TRBD2 may supply D (5 bases each). The CDR3 is made up of 16 amino acids. V was shortened by 5 bases and J by 2 bases, with 17 bases between the two germline ends. In germline, CDR1 is MNHNS, CDR2 SASEGT. CDR3 DNA: TGTGCCAGCAGTTTCAGCTCGGGACGGATCACAGATACGCAGTATTTT. It yields the protein CASSFSSGRITDTQYF.

Many counts were recorded for this clonotype. This chain uses TRBV7-9 with TRBJ2-7, with TRBD2 as a possible D gene (6 bases). With 4 bases removed from V and 6 bases from J, the gap between germline ends came to 25 bases. Germline CDR1 reads SEHNR; CDR2 reads FQNEAQ (reference sequence). The CDR3 length is 17 residues. The CDR3 nucleotides are TGTGCCAGCAGCTATACTATAGACCGGGACTCTCCCTTCGAGCAGTACTTC. Its translation is CASSYTIDRDSPFEQYF. Drawing the rest from reference TRBV7-9 and TRBJ2-7, the complete variable domain is DTGVSQNPRHKITKRGQNVTFRCDPISEHNRLYWYRQTLGQGPEFLTYFQNEAQLEKSRLLSDRFSAERPKGSFSTLEIQRTEQGDSAMYLCASSYTIDRDSPFEQYFGPGTRLTVT.

This chain uses TRBV4-3 with TRBJ1-1, with 9 bases identical to TRBD1. CDR1 is LGHNA, CDR2 YSLEER, per germline. The CDR3 spans 14 residues. The junction had 6 bases not matched to a gene; V was cut back by 3 bases and J by 7 bases. CDR3: CASSQGTGLSEAFF. The DNA of the CDR3 is TGCGCCAGCAGCCAGGGGACAGGGCTGAGTGAAGCTTTCTTT.

This clonotype appeared a few times. This clone may be a read error of a much larger clone one base away. The chain combines TRBV2 with TRBJ1-2; D unclear. CDR1 and CDR2 (germline): SNHLY, FYNNEI. V was trimmed by 3 bases and J by 2 bases, leaving 4 bases between them. The CDR3 has 12 amino acids. The CDR3 loop is CASSDENYGYTF. In DNA form, the CDR3 reads TGTGCCAGCAGTGATGAGAACTATGGCTACACCTTC.

This clonotype was detected many times. V is TRBV2 and J is TRBJ2-2; 11 bases map to TRBD2. Trimming took 6 bases from V and 4 from J; bases not matched to a gene: 7. Germline V CDR1 and CDR2: SNHLY, FYNNEI. The CDR3 covers 16 residues. CDR3 sequence: CASRVTSGSGTGELFF. The CDR3, as DNA: TGTGCCAGCAGAGTTACTAGCGGGAGCGGCACCGGGGAGCTGTTTTTT.

The sample holds many counts of this clonotype. The chain is built from TRBV27 and TRBJ2-3; D is uncertain. V dropped 6 bases and J dropped 2 bases, with 12 bases sitting between them. The CDR3 runs to 14 residues. Germline CDR1 reads MNHEY; CDR2 reads SMNVEV (reference sequence). The DNA of the CDR3 is TGTGCCAGCAGCTTTGGACGGACCACAGATACGCAGTATTTT. Its protein is CASSFGRTTDTQYF.

This clonotype was seen repeatedly, ten times or more. The chain joins TRBV2 to TRBJ2-7; TRBD2 matches at 11 bases. From germline, CDR1 is SNHLY and CDR2 FYNNEI. This CDR3 comprises 14 residues. V dropped 6 bases and J dropped 3; count of bases not matched to a gene: 4. CDR3 loop: CASRPGLADYEQYF. CDR3 DNA sequence: TGTGCCAGCAGGCCGGGACTAGCGGACTACGAGCAGTACTTC.

There are a few counts of this clonotype. The V call is TRBV9, the J call TRBJ2-1; 9 nucleotides align to TRBD2. J lost 7 bases, V lost 1 base, and 6 bases had no gene match. The CDR3 loop spans 15 amino acids. CDR1 is SGDLS and CDR2 is YYNGEE in the germline V gene. The CDR3: CASSVNSGSPNEQFF. Written as DNA, the CDR3 is TGTGCCAGCAGCGTAAATAGCGGGAGTCCGAATGAGCAGTTCTTC.

The V gene is TRBV4-1, the J gene TRBJ2-7; 7 nucleotides match TRBD2. This CDR3 contains 16 residues. J lost 5 bases, V lost 0 bases, and 10 bases had no gene match. Germline CDR1 is MGHRA and CDR2 is YSYEKL. CDR3 loop: CASSQDRGSGYHEQYF. In DNA, the CDR3 is TGCGCCAGCAGCCAAGATCGGGGTAGCGGGTATCACGAGCAGTACTTC.

At least ten counts were recorded for this clonotype. The rearrangement uses TRBV19 and TRBJ1-1; D unclear. V was trimmed by 5 bases and J by 1 base, leaving 5 bases between them. CDR1 is LNHDA, CDR2 SQIVND, per germline (reference sequence). The CDR3 extends over 12 amino acids. The CDR3 coding sequence is TGTGCCAGTAGTGAGACGAACACTGAAGCTTTCTTT. It encodes CASSETNTEAFF.

This rearrangement joins TRBV14 to TRBJ2-7; 7 bases are shared with TRBD1. V lost 3 bases to trimming and J lost 3 bases; unmatched junction nucleotides: 14. The CDR3 is 17 amino acids. Germline V lookup: CDR1 SGHDN, CDR2 FVKESK. CDR3: CASSHRDSGWAYYEQYF. The DNA of the CDR3 is TGTGCCAGCAGCCACCGGGACAGTGGATGGGCTTACTACGAGCAGTACTTC.

This clonotype was seen at least ten times. CDR3 loop: CASSFAGVSYNEQFF. CDR3 nucleotides: TGTGCCAGCAGCTTTGCGGGAGTCTCCTACAATGAGCAGTTCTTC. The chain couples TRBV13 to TRBJ2-1; the match to TRBD2 covers 7 bases. CDR3 length equals 15 residues. The ends lost 3 bases at V and 0 bases at J; junction bases unmatched: 2. The germline CDR1 and CDR2 sequences are PRHDT and FYEKMQ (reference sequence).